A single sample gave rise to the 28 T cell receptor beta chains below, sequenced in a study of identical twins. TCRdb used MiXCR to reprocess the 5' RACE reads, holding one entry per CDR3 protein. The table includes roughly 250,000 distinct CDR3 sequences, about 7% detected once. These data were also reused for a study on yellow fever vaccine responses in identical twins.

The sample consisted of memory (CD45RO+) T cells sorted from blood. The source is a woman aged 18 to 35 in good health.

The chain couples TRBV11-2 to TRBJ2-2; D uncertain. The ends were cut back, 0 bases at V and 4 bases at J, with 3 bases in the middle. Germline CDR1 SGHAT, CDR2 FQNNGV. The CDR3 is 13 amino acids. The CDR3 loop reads CASSLEVTGELFF. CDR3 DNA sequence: TGTGCCAGCAGCTTAGAGGTCACCGGGGAGCTGTTTTTT.

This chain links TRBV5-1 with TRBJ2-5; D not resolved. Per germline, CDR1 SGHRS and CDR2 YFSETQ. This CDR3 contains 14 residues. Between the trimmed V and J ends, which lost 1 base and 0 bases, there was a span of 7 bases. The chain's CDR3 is CASSLTNHQETQYF. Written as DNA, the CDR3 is TGCGCCAGCAGCTTGACGAATCACCAAGAGACCCAGTACTTC.

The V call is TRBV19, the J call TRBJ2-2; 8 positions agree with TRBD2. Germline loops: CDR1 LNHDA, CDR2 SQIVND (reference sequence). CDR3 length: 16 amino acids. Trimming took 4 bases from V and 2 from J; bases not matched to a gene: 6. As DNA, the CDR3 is TGTGCCAGTAGTACACGGCTAGCGGGTAACACCGGGGAGCTGTTTTTT. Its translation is CASSTRLAGNTGELFF.

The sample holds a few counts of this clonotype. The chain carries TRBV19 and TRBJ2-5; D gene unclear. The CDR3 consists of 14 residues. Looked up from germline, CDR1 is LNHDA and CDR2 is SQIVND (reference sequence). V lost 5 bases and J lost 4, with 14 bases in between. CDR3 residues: CASSPMPSGETQYF. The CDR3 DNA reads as TGTGCCAGTAGTCCTATGCCTAGTGGAGAGACCCAGTACTTC.

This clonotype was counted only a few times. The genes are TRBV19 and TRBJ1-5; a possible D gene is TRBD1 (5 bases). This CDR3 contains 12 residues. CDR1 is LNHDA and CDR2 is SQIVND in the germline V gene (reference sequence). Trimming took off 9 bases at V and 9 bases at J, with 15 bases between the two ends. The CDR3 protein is CASQPGLGPQHF. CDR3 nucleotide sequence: TGTGCCAGCCAACCAGGGTTGGGGCCCCAGCATTTT.

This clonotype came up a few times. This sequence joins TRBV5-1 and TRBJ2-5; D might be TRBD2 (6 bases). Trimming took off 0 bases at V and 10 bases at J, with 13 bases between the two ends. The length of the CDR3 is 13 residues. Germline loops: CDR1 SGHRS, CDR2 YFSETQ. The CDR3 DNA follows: TGCGCCAGCAGCTTGGTTCTTTCGGGACTCCAGTACTTC. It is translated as CASSLVLSGLQYF.

CDR3 region: CASNRGYPETQYF. In DNA, the CDR3 is TGTGCCAGCAACCGGGGCTACCCCGAGACCCAGTACTTC. The rearrangement joins TRBV14 to TRBJ2-5; D could derive from TRBD1 or TRBD2 (5 bases each). Germline CDR1 reads SGHDN; CDR2 reads FVKESK. This CDR3 contains 13 residues. V was trimmed by 7 bases and J by 5 bases, leaving 14 bases between them.

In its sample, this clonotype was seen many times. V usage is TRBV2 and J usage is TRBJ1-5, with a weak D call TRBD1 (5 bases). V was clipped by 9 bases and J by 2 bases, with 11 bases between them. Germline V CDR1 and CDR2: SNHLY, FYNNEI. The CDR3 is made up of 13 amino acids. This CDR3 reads CASRRDRNQPQHF. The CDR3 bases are TGTGCCAGTCGCCGGGACCGCAATCAGCCCCAGCATTTT.

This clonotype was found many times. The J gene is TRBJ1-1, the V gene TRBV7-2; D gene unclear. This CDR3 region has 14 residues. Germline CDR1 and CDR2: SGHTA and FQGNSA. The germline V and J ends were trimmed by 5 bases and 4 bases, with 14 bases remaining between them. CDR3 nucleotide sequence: TGTGCCAGCAGCGCCCAACACGGACTCACTGAAGCTTTCTTT. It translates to CASSAQHGLTEAFF.

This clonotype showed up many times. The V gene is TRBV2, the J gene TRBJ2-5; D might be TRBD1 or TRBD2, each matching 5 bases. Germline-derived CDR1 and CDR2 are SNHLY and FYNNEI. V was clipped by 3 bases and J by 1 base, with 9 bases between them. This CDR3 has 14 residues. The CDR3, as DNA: TGTGCCAGCAGTGATTGGGGGTCCCAAGAGACCCAGTACTTC. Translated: CASSDWGSQETQYF.

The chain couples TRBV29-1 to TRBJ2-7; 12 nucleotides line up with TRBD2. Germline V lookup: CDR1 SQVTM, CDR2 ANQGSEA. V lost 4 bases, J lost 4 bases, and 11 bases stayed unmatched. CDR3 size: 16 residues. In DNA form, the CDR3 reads TGCAGCGTTGCCCCCGGGACTAGCGGGTTTGCTTACGAGCAGTACTTC. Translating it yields CSVAPGTSGFAYEQYF.

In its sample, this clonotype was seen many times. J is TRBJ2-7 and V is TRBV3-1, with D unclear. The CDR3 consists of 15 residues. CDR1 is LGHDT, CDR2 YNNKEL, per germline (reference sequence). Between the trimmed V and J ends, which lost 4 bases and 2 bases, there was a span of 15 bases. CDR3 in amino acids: CASSREIAETYEQYF. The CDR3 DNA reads TGTGCCAGCAGCCGCGAAATCGCAGAAACCTACGAGCAGTACTTC.

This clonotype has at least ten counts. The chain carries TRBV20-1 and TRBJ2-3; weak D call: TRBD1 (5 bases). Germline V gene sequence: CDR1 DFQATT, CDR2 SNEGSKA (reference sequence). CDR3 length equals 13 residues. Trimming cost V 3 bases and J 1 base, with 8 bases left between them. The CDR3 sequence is CSARGQGTDTQYF. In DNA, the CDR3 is TGCAGTGCTAGGGGGCAAGGCACAGATACGCAGTATTTT.

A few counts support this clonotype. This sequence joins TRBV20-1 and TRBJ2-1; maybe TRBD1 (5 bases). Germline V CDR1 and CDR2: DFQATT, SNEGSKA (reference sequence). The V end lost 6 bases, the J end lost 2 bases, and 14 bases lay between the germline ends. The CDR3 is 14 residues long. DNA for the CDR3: TGCAGTGCAAAGGGGCCGCTCCCCTACAATGAGCAGTTCTTC. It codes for CSAKGPLPYNEQFF.

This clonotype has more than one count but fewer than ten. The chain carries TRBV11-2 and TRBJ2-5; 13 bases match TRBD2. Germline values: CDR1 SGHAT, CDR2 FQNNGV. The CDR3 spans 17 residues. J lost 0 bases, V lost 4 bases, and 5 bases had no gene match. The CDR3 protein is CASSSGGLAGNQETQYF. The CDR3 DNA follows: TGTGCCAGCAGCTCTGGGGGACTAGCGGGGAACCAAGAGACCCAGTACTTC.

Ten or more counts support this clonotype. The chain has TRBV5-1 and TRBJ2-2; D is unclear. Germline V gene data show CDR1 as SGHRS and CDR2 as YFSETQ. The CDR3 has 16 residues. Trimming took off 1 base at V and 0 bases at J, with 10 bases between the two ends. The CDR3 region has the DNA TGCGCCAGCAGCTTGCGCTCCCCAGCGAACACCGGGGAGCTGTTTTTT. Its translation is CASSLRSPANTGELFF.

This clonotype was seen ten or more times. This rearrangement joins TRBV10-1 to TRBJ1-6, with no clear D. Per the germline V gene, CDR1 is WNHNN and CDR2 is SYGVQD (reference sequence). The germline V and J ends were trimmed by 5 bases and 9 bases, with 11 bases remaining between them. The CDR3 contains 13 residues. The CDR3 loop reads CASSQGRASPLHF. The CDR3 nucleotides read TGCGCCAGCAGTCAAGGTAGAGCTTCACCCCTCCACTTT.

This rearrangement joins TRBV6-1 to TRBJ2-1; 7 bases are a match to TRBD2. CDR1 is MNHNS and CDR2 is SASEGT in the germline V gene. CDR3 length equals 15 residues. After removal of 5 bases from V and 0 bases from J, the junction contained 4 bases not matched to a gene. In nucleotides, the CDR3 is TGTGCCAGCAGTACCCCGGGGGGCTCCTACAATGAGCAGTTCTTC. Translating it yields CASSTPGGSYNEQFF.

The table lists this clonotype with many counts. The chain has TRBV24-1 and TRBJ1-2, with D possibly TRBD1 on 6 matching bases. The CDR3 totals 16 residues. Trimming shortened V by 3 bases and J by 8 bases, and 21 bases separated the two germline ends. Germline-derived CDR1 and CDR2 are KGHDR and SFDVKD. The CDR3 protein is CATSDRRTAGVGGYTF. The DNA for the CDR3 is TGTGCCACCAGTGATCGGAGGACAGCGGGGGTGGGCGGCTACACCTTC.

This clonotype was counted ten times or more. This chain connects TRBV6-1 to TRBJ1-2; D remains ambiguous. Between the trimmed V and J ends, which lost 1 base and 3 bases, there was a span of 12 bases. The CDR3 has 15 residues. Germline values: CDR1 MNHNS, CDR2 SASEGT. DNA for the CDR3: TGTGCCAGCAGTGAAGGACGGGCCAACCACTATGGCTACACCTTC. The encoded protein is CASSEGRANHYGYTF.

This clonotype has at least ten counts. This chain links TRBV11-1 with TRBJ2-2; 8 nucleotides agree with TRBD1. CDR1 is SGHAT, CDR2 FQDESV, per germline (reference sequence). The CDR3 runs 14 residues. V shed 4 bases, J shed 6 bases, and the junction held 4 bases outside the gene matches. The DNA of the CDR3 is TGTGCCAGCAGCTCGCAGGGGGCTGCCGGGGAGCTGTTTTTT. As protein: CASSSQGAAGELFF. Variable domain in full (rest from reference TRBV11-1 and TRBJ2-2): EAEVAQSPRYKITEKSQAVAFWCDPISGHATLYWYRQILGQGPELLVQFQDESVVDDSQLPKDRFSAERLKGVDSTLKIQPAELGDSAMYLCASSSQGAAGELFFGEGSRLTVL.

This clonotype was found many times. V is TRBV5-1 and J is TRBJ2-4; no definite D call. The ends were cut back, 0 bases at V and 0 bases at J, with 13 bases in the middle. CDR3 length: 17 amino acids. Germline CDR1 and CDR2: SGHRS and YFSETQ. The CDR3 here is CASSLDAAGLAKNIQYF. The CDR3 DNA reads TGCGCCAGCAGCTTGGATGCTGCCGGGCTAGCCAAAAACATTCAGTACTTC.

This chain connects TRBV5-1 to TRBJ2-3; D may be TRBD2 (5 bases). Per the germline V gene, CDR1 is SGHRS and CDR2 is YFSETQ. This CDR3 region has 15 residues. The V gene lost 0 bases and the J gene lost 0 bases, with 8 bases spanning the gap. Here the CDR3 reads CASSLGGPSTDTQYF. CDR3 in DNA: TGCGCCAGCAGCTTGGGCGGGCCCAGCACAGATACGCAGTATTTT.

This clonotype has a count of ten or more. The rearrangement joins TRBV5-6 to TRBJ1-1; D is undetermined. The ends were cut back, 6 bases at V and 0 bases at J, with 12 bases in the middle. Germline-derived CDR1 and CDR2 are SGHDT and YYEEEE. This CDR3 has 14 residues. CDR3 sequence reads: CASTPTPMNTEAFF. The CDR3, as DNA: TGTGCCAGCACCCCTACTCCAATGAACACTGAAGCTTTCTTT.

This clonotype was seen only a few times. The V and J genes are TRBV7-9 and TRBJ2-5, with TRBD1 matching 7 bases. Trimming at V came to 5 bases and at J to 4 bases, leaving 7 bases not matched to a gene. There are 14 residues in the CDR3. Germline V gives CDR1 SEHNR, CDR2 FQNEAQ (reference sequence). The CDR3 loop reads CASSRNDRAETQYF. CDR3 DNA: TGTGCCAGCAGCCGGAACGACAGGGCAGAGACCCAGTACTTC. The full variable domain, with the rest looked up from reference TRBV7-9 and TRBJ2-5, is DTGVSQNPRHKITKRGQNVTFRCDPISEHNRLYWYRQTLGQGPEFLTYFQNEAQLEKSRLLSDRFSAERPKGSFSTLEIQRTEQGDSAMYLCASSRNDRAETQYFGPGTRLLVL.

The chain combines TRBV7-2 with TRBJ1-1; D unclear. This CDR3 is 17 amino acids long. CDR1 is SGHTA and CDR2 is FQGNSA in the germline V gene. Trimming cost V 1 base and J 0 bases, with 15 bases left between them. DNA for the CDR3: TGTGCCAGCAGCTTAGTGTTGGTACTGGTCTTGAACACTGAAGCTTTCTTT. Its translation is CASSLVLVLVLNTEAFF.

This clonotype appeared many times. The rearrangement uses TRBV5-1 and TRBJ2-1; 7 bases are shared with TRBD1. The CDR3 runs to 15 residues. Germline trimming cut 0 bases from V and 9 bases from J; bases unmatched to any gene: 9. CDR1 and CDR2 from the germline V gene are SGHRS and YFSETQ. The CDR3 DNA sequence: TGCGCCAGCAGCTTGGGAACTAGTTCAGGGGGTGAGCAGTTCTTC. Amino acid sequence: CASSLGTSSGGEQFF.

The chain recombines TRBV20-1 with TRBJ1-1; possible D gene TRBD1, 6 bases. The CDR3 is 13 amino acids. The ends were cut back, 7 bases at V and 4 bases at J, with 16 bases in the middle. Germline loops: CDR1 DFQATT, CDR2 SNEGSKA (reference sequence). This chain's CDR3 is CSGDTVVSTEAFF. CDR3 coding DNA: TGCAGTGGGGACACAGTGGTGAGCACTGAAGCTTTCTTT.